This TCR beta chain was documented in a study of blood T cells in healthy people across ages. PCR was performed a second time for 7 to 11 cycles using a sample-barcoded 5' primer and a J-beta primer mix. One entry per CDR3 protein results from TCRdb running MiXCR on the 5' RACE reads. There are approximately 900,000 distinct CDR3 sequences in the sample; around 29% occur only once, and approximately 10% lies in the top ten. This clonotype was recorded many times. From germline, CDR1 is MDHEN and CDR2 SYDVKM. CDR3 length: 13 residues. The J segment lost 6 bases and the V segment lost 6 bases, leaving 7 bases of the junction unmatched. The same data also went into a second study, on T cells of mothers and their children.

This chain joins TRBV28 and TRBJ1-1, with TRBD1 matching 7 bases. The source material was blood. This receptor was taken from a middle-aged woman in good health. CDR3 protein: CASRLTGVAEAFF. The CDR3, as DNA: TGTGCCAGCAGGTTAACAGGGGTGGCTGAAGCTTTCTTT.